This TCR beta chain was sequenced during a study of blood T cell repertoires in COVID-19. The repertoire was sequenced with immunoSEQ multiplex PCR; TCRdb's copy has only in-frame clones and lacks some. The sample lists roughly 150,000 clones; about 84% were seen once. V lost 3 bases and J lost 1; bases outside the gene matches: 13. CDR1 and CDR2 (germline): SGDLS, YYNGEE. The CDR3 runs to 18 residues. This clone was detected once. The sequence derives from a woman in her thirties or forties with acute COVID-19. Sequencing was carried out using PBMCs or T cells enriched from blood (not recorded which). The chain carries TRBV9 and TRBJ2-1; 7 bases align to TRBD2. This chain's CDR3 is CASSAPGPGGSSYNEQFF. The DNA for the CDR3 is TGTGCCAGCAGCGCGCCTGGTCCTGGCGGGAGTTCCTACAATGAGCAGTTCTTC.